A selection of T cell receptor beta chains follows, all from one sample in a study of cytomegalovirus exposure and HLA in healthy donors. Using immunoSEQ multiplex PCR, the repertoire was profiled, and TCRdb retains in-frame clones only, with some absent. The sample records about 200,000 clones, around 80% being singletons. The sample was PBMCs. These receptors were collected from a woman under 40 in good health and CMV-seronegative. The CDR3 runs from the conserved cysteine through the conserved F or W. Fields, in order: V gene, clone size, D gene, J gene, CDR3 DNA, CDR3 protein. D genes are given only for firm matches. Not every row has a clone size; where given, it reads once, few, many or a size class.

>TRBV11-2|few|TRBD1|TRBJ2-7
TGTGCCAGCAGCTTACGGGGGACAGGGGGCAACGAGCAGTACTTC
CASSLRGTGGNEQYF
>TRBV7-9|.|.|TRBJ2-7
TGTGCCAGCAGCTTAAGCTCGGACGAGCAGTACTTC
CASSLSSDEQYF
>TRBV5-4|.|TRBD2|TRBJ2-1
TGTGCCAGCAGCTTCCAGCGGGACTCTAGCTCCTACAATGAGCAGTTCTTC
CASSFQRDSSSYNEQFF
>TRBV27|.|.|TRBJ1-5
TGTGCCAGCAGTTTATCGGGGCGGTATAGCAATCAGCCCCAGCATTTT
CASSLSGRYSNQPQHF
>TRBV19|.|TRBD2|TRBJ2-7
TGTGCCAGTAGTCGACTAGCGGGGAGCTACGAGCAGTACTTC
CASSRLAGSYEQYF
>TRBV27|few|TRBD2|TRBJ2-1
TGTGCCAGCAGTTTAGCGGGGGTCAACAATGAGCAGTTCTTC
CASSLAGVNNEQFF
>TRBV29-1|.|TRBD1|TRBJ1-2
TGCAGCGCGGCAGACAGGGAAAACTATGGCTACACCTTC
CSAADRENYGYTF
>TRBV7-8|.|.|TRBJ2-1
TGTGCCAGCAGCTTAGCACACAGAGTACTCTACAATGAGCAGTTCTTC
CASSLAHRVLYNEQFF
>TRBV27|.|TRBD2|TRBJ2-7
TGTGCCAGCAGTTTAGGACTAGCGGCCTACGAGCAGTACTTC
CASSLGLAAYEQYF
>TRBV5-6|.|.|TRBJ1-6
TGTGCCAGCAGCTTGAGAGGGAGCTCCTATAATTCACCCCTCCACTTT
CASSLRGSSYNSPLHF
>TRBV4-1|.|TRBD1|TRBJ1-1
TGCGCCAGCAGCCGGCAGGGGACAGGACGGACTGAAGCTTTCTTT
CASSRQGTGRTEAFF
>TRBV5-6|.|TRBD1|TRBJ1-6
TGTGCCAGCAGCTTAACAGGGGGCGCCAATAATTCACCCCTCCACTTT
CASSLTGGANNSPLHF
>TRBV5-1|.|TRBD2|TRBJ2-2
TGCGCCAGCAGCTATGTAACTAGCGGGAGGGCCGGGGAGCTGTTTTTT
CASSYVTSGRAGELFF
>TRBV27|.|.|TRBJ1-6
TGTGCCAGCAGTTTATCCCCTAAGGGGGAGAGATCCTATAATTCACCCCTCCACTTT
CASSLSPKGERSYNSPLHF
>TRBV10-2|once|.|TRBJ1-5
TGCGCCAGCGCCTCGGGGAGGTCAAATCAGCCCCAGCATTTT
CASASGRSNQPQHF
>TRBV5-1|.|TRBD2|TRBJ2-2
TGCGCCAGCAGCTTGCTGGCGGGAGGAAGAGCGAACACCGGGGAGCTGTTTTTT
CASSLLAGGRANTGELFF
>TRBV27|.|.|TRBJ2-6
TGTGCCAGCAGTCTAAAACCTGGGGCCAACGTCCTGACTTTC
CASSLKPGANVLTF
>TRBV29-1|once|TRBD1|TRBJ1-1
TGCAGCGTTAAGACAGGGGGTAAGGCTGAAGCTTTCTTT
CSVKTGGKAEAFF
>TRBV5-1|.|.|TRBJ1-3
TGCGCCAGCAGCTCCGCTACAGGGAAGTCTGGAAACACCATATATTTT
CASSSATGKSGNTIYF
>TRBV7-9|.|.|TRBJ1-1
TGTGCCAGCAGCTTGGTGACAGACACTGAAGCTTTCTTT
CASSLVTDTEAFF
>TRBV28|.|.|TRBJ2-7
TGTGCCAGCAGTATTCCCTCGACATGGTCAGGGGCCTACGAGCAGTACTTC
CASSIPSTWSGAYEQYF
>TRBV29-1|.|TRBD1|TRBJ1-1
TGCAGCGTAGGTCCGGGACAGTCAATGAACACTGAAGCTTTCTTT
CSVGPGQSMNTEAFF
>TRBV6-6|.|TRBD1|TRBJ2-5
TGTGCCAGCAACCAGGACAGGGGGCGAGAGACCCAGTACTTC
CASNQDRGRETQYF
>TRBV5-1|.|TRBD1|TRBJ2-2
TGCGCCAGCAGCTTGAGGGACAGGGTGGGCGCCGGGGAGCTGTTTTTT
CASSLRDRVGAGELFF
>TRBV30|once|TRBD1|TRBJ1-2
TGTGCCAGAAAAGACCGGGACAGGAACTATGGCTACACCTTC
CARKDRDRNYGYTF
>TRBV5-6|.|TRBD2|TRBJ2-3
TGTGCCAGCAGCTTGCGGCTAGCGGGGGGCACAGATACGCAGTATTTT
CASSLRLAGGTDTQYF
>TRBV9|.|TRBD1|TRBJ1-5
TGTGCCAGCAGTGAAGCAGGGGGTAGCAATCAGCCCCAGCATTTT
CASSEAGGSNQPQHF
>TRBV4-1|.|.|TRBJ2-1
TGCGCCAGCAGCCAAGATGTGGCGGGGGCACCGCATGAGCAGTTCTTC
CASSQDVAGAPHEQFF
>TRBV5-1|.|.|TRBJ2-5
TGCGCCAGCAGCTTGGCCGAGTCTCAAGAGACCCAGTACTTC
CASSLAESQETQYF
>TRBV7-9|.|TRBD1|TRBJ2-5
TGTGCCAGCAGCTCCTGGGACAGTTACCAAGAGACCCAGTACTTC
CASSSWDSYQETQYF